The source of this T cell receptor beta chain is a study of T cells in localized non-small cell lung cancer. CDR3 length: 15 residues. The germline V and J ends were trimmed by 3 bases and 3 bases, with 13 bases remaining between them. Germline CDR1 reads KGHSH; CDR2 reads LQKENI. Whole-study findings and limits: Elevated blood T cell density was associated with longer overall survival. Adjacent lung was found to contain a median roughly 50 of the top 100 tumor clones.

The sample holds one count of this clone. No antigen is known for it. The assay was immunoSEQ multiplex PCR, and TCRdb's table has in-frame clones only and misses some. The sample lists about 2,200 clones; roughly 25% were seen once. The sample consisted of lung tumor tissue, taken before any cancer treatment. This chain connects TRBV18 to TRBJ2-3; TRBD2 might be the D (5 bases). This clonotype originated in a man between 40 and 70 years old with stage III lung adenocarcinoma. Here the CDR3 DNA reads TGTGCCAGCTCACCGGGAGAGTTTAGGACAGATACGCAGTATTTT. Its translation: CASSPGEFRTDTQYF.